A single sample gave rise to the 31 T cell receptor beta chains below, sequenced in a study of T cells in localized non-small cell lung cancer. Only in-frame clones appear in the TCRdb table, and some are missing; sequencing was by immunoSEQ multiplex PCR. This sample has about 40,000 clones, with around 87% found just once. This specimen was peripheral blood, taken before any cancer treatment. The receptor source for this set is a man aged 35-75 years with stage I lung adenocarcinoma.

The chain employs TRBV9 and TRBJ2-1; 7 nucleotides line up with TRBD1. Germline V gene lookup returns CDR1 SGDLS and CDR2 YYNGEE. V shed 3 bases, J shed 6 bases, and the junction held 12 bases outside the gene matches. CDR3 length: 16 residues. The CDR3 protein is CASSGAPGQTINEQFF. CDR3 coding DNA: TGTGCCAGCAGCGGAGCACCGGGACAGACAATCAATGAGCAGTTCTTC.

The rearrangement joins TRBV5-1 to TRBJ1-1; 8 bases line up with TRBD1. V shed 1 base and J 5 bases; nucleotides not matched to a gene: 4. Germline lookup yields CDR1 SGHRS and CDR2 YFSETQ. The CDR3 totals 14 residues. The DNA of the CDR3 is TGCGCCAGCAGCTTGTCACAGGGGGGGACTGAAGCTTTCTTT. It encodes CASSLSQGGTEAFF.

The chain couples TRBV27 to TRBJ2-7, with unresolved D. Germline lookup yields CDR1 MNHEY and CDR2 SMNVEV (reference sequence). The CDR3 is made up of 13 amino acids. V was shortened by 2 bases and J by 1 base, with 6 bases between the two germline ends. Here the CDR3 DNA reads TGTGCCAGCAGTTTAGGTATGTCCTACGAGCAGTACTTC. Translated: CASSLGMSYEQYF.

The rearrangement uses TRBV4-2 and TRBJ2-3; D remains ambiguous. V shed 0 bases and J shed 2 bases, with 9 bases lying between them. This CDR3 contains 15 residues. The germline V gene has CDR1 LGHNA and CDR2 YNFKEQ. The DNA of the CDR3 is TGTGCCAGCAGCCAAGATCAGAAAACCACAGATACGCAGTATTTT. Translated, it gives CASSQDQKTTDTQYF.

J is TRBJ2-3 and V is TRBV7-3, with D unresolved. The ends were cut back, 2 bases at V and 2 bases at J, with 11 bases in the middle. CDR3 length: 15 amino acids. CDR1 is SGHTA, CDR2 FQGTGA, per germline. In nucleotides, the CDR3 is TGTGCCAGCAGCTTACTAGTGGGTCCCACAGATACGCAGTATTTT. Protein product: CASSLLVGPTDTQYF.

The chain has TRBV28 and TRBJ2-5, with 7 bases that match TRBD2. With V trimmed by 7 bases and J by 5 bases, 13 bases remained unmatched. The CDR3 contains 15 residues. Germline V gives CDR1 MDHEN, CDR2 SYDVKM. CDR3 sequence (DNA): TGTGCCAGCAACCTCGCCGGCTCCGGGGGGGAGACCCAGTACTTC. It yields the protein CASNLAGSGGETQYF.

This clone has just one count. The chain combines TRBV28 with TRBJ1-5, with a tentative D call TRBD1 (6 bases). V lost 7 bases, J lost 5 bases, and 9 bases lay in between. CDR1 is MDHEN and CDR2 is SYDVKM in the germline V gene. CDR3 length: 12 amino acids. The DNA of the CDR3 is TGTGCCAGCACGAGGGGGGATCAGCCCCAGCATTTT. This gives the protein CASTRGDQPQHF.

The CDR3 spells CASSVLNTGELFF. The CDR3 DNA reads TGTGCCAGTAGTGTCCTTAACACCGGGGAGCTGTTTTTT. The chain links TRBV19 to TRBJ2-2; no firm D call. CDR3 length equals 13 residues. The germline V gene encodes CDR1 LNHDA and CDR2 SQIVND (reference sequence). The V end was cut by 5 bases, the J end by 2 bases, with 6 bases between.

The rearrangement uses TRBV4-1 and TRBJ2-1, with TRBD2 identical over 7 bases. V lost 1 base to trimming and J lost 3 bases; unmatched junction nucleotides: 3. The CDR3 runs to 15 residues. The V gene's germline CDR1 is MGHRA and CDR2 YSYEKL. For the CDR3, the DNA is TGCGCCAGCAGCCAAGGCGGGAGATTCTACAATGAGCAGTTCTTC. Translated: CASSQGGRFYNEQFF.

The chain links TRBV7-8 to TRBJ2-5; D ambiguous. V lost 0 bases, J lost 5 bases, and 4 bases lay in between. Germline V gene lookup returns CDR1 SGHVS and CDR2 FQNEAQ. The CDR3 sequence is 12 residues long. The CDR3 region is CASSLARETQYF. CDR3 sequence (DNA): TGTGCCAGCAGCTTAGCGCGGGAGACCCAGTACTTC.

This chain uses TRBV5-4 with TRBJ2-1, with TRBD2 matching 11 bases. The length of the CDR3 is 15 residues. Germline CDR1 is SGHNT and CDR2 is YYREEE (reference sequence). With 2 bases clipped from V and 6 bases from J, the junction kept 4 bases outside the gene matches. The CDR3 DNA follows: TGTGCCAGCAGCTTACCTAGCGGGGGGCTCAATGAGCAGTTCTTC. Protein product: CASSLPSGGLNEQFF.

In DNA, the CDR3 is TGTGCCAGCAGCTTAGGGGGAATACGTGGGCAGTACTTC. As protein: CASSLGGIRGQYF. The V and J genes are TRBV11-2 and TRBJ2-7; D is undetermined. The V end was cut by 1 base, the J end by 9 bases, with 13 bases between. Germline-derived CDR1 and CDR2 are SGHAT and FQNNGV. This CDR3 is 13 amino acids long. Complete variable domain (other parts from reference TRBV11-2 and TRBJ2-7): EAGVAQSPRYKIIEKRQSVAFWCNPISGHATLYWYQQILGQGPKLLIQFQNNGVVDDSQLPKDRFSAERLKGVDSTLKIQPAKLEDSAVYLCASSLGGIRGQYFGPGTRLTVT.

This rearrangement joins TRBV14 to TRBJ2-5, with 7 bases fitting TRBD1. This CDR3 is 14 amino acids long. The germline V gene encodes CDR1 SGHDN and CDR2 FVKESK. The J segment lost 6 bases and the V segment lost 2 bases, leaving 6 bases of the junction unmatched. CDR3 DNA sequence: TGTGCCAGCAGCCAAAAAAGGACAGGACAGACCCAGTACTTC. Amino acids: CASSQKRTGQTQYF.

The chain uses TRBV2 and TRBJ1-5, with 8 bases lining up with TRBD1. CDR3 length: 13 residues. J lost 7 bases, V lost 7 bases, and 6 bases had no gene match. Per germline, CDR1 SNHLY and CDR2 FYNNEI. CDR3 region: CASTGQGGQPQHF. CDR3 DNA: TGTGCCAGCACAGGACAGGGAGGCCAGCCCCAGCATTTT.

The rearrangement joins TRBV29-1 to TRBJ2-3, with 9 bases matching TRBD2. Germline CDR1 SQVTM, CDR2 ANQGSEA. The CDR3 is made up of 16 amino acids. V was clipped by 4 bases and J by 0 bases; unmatched bases: 8. Here the CDR3 reads CSVVFWREGSTDTQYF. CDR3 nucleotides: TGCAGCGTTGTGTTCTGGCGGGAGGGTAGCACAGATACGCAGTATTTT.

The chain uses TRBV19 and TRBJ2-2; a possible D gene is TRBD2 (6 bases). CDR1 and CDR2 (germline): LNHDA, SQIVND (reference sequence). There are 15 residues in the CDR3. V was shortened by 4 bases and J by 3 bases, with 12 bases between the two germline ends. The CDR3 DNA reads TGTGCCAGTAGTAGGGGACTCGTCCACACCGGGGAGCTGTTTTTT. It codes for CASSRGLVHTGELFF.

J is TRBJ2-7 and V is TRBV9; perhaps TRBD1 as D (5 bases). V was shortened by 0 bases and J by 2 bases, with 9 bases between the two germline ends. Looked up from germline, CDR1 is SGDLS and CDR2 is YYNGEE. The CDR3 length is 14 residues. In DNA, the CDR3 is TGTGCCAGCAGCGTAGGACAGCAACCCTACGAGCAGTACTTC. It is translated as CASSVGQQPYEQYF.

This clone occurred once. The rearrangement joins TRBV7-9 to TRBJ1-3; unclear D gene. This CDR3 is built from 15 residues. Germline V gene data show CDR1 as SEHNR and CDR2 as FQNEAQ (reference sequence). V gave up 0 bases and J gave up 3 bases, with 9 bases separating them. The CDR3 reads CASSLAFRLGNTIYF. CDR3 bases: TGTGCCAGCAGCTTAGCTTTTAGGCTTGGAAACACCATATATTTT.

The V gene is TRBV5-5, the J gene TRBJ1-1; D call uncertain. Germline V gene lookup returns CDR1 SGHKS and CDR2 YYEKEE (reference sequence). V shed 0 bases and J shed 1 base, with 7 bases lying between them. CDR3 size: 14 residues. CDR3 loop: CASSLDRANTEAFF. The CDR3 region has the DNA TGTGCCAGCAGCTTGGACAGAGCGAACACTGAAGCTTTCTTT. Combining the CDR3 with reference TRBV5-5 and TRBJ1-1 gives the whole variable domain DAGVTQSPTHLIKTRGQQVTLRCSPISGHKSVSWYQQVLGQGPQFIFQYYEKEERGRGNFPDRFSARQFPNYSSELNVNALLLGDSALYLCASSLDRANTEAFFGQGTRLTVV.

The chain has TRBV7-9 and TRBJ2-3; D is unresolved. The CDR3 covers 12 residues. Germline loops: CDR1 SEHNR, CDR2 FQNEAQ (reference sequence). The V and J ends lost 5 bases and 0 bases respectively, with 3 bases between them. The CDR3 DNA sequence: TGTGCCAGCAGCCCCAGCACAGATACGCAGTATTTT. Amino acid sequence: CASSPSTDTQYF.

The CDR3 DNA sequence: TGCGCCAGCAGCCGCGGACTGTCGAGTAGCACAGATACGCAGTATTTT. It encodes CASSRGLSSSTDTQYF. This chain uses TRBV4-1 with TRBJ2-3, with D possibly TRBD2 on 5 matching bases. There are 16 residues in the CDR3. The V end was cut by 4 bases, the J end by 0 bases, with 14 bases between. Per germline, CDR1 MGHRA and CDR2 YSYEKL.

The chain joins TRBV19 to TRBJ1-5; unclear D gene. CDR3 length: 12 amino acids. Deletions cut 4 bases from V and 5 bases from J, with 6 bases between. Germline V gene lookup returns CDR1 LNHDA and CDR2 SQIVND (reference sequence). The CDR3 DNA sequence: TGTGCCAGTAGTAGACCCGATCAGCCCCAGCATTTT. It codes for CASSRPDQPQHF.

J is TRBJ2-7 and V is TRBV7-2; D gene ambiguous. The germline CDR1 and CDR2 sequences are SGHTA and FQGNSA. CDR3 length: 11 amino acids. V was shortened by 7 bases and J by 4 bases, with 8 bases between the two germline ends. CDR3 region: CASTLYYEQYF. The CDR3, as DNA: TGTGCCAGCACTCTCTATTACGAGCAGTACTTC. Full variable domain (rest looked up from reference TRBV7-2 and TRBJ2-7): GAGVSQSPSNKVTEKGKDVELRCDPISGHTALYWYRQSLGQGLEFLIYFQGNSAPDKSGLPSDRFSAERTGGSVSTLTIQRTQQEDSAVYLCASTLYYEQYFGPGTRLTVT.

This chain links TRBV28 with TRBJ1-2, with TRBD1 matching 9 bases. The J segment lost 5 bases and the V segment lost 7 bases, leaving 11 bases of the junction unmatched. This CDR3 spans 15 amino acids. Germline CDR1 MDHEN, CDR2 SYDVKM. CDR3 in amino acids: CASMTGGTKWYGYTF. The CDR3 coding sequence is TGTGCCAGCATGACAGGGGGTACAAAGTGGTATGGCTACACCTTC.

This clone appeared a single time. V is TRBV7-6 and J is TRBJ2-1; 11 bases align to TRBD2. This CDR3 comprises 17 residues. CDR1 SGHVS and CDR2 FNYEAQ come from the germline V gene. The trim removed 0 bases at V and 9 bases at J, leaving 10 bases unmatched. This chain's CDR3 is CASSLASGRAVMGEQFF. DNA for the CDR3: TGTGCCAGCAGCTTAGCTAGCGGGAGGGCCGTAATGGGTGAGCAGTTCTTC.

The V call is TRBV5-4, the J call TRBJ1-2; D is unresolved. Germline-derived CDR1 and CDR2 are SGHNT and YYREEE (reference sequence). This CDR3 has 13 amino acids. Trimming took off 2 bases at V and 11 bases at J, with 16 bases between the two ends. CDR3 protein: CASSFEVKDIYTF. The CDR3, as DNA: TGTGCCAGCAGCTTTGAAGTTAAGGATATTTACACCTTC.

V and J are TRBV9 and TRBJ2-2; D perhaps matches TRBD2 (5 bases). Trimming removed 2 bases from V and 7 bases from J, with 18 bases in between. The CDR3 covers 16 residues. CDR1 and CDR2 (germline): SGDLS, YYNGEE. In nucleotides, the CDR3 is TGTGCCAGCAGCGTCACCTCCGGACTTAAAAGCGGGGAGCTGTTTTTT. This translates into CASSVTSGLKSGELFF.

V and J are TRBV4-3 and TRBJ2-7, with TRBD1 identical over 8 bases. The V gene's germline CDR1 is LGHNA and CDR2 YSLEER. This CDR3 is built from 15 residues. The ends lost 4 bases at V and 0 bases at J; junction bases unmatched: 5. CDR3 region: CASSRATGDSYEQYF. The DNA for the CDR3 is TGCGCCAGCAGCCGAGCGACAGGGGACTCCTACGAGCAGTACTTC.

The chain couples TRBV11-2 to TRBJ1-1, with 7 nucleotides matching TRBD1. V trimming: 1 base; J trimming: 4 bases; junction bases outside the gene matches: 12. The CDR3 has 17 amino acids. Germline assignment: CDR1 SGHAT and CDR2 FQNNGV. CDR3 nucleotides: TGTGCCAGCAGCTTAGCCCCGGGCAGGGGGACGACCACTGAAGCTTTCTTT. Translated: CASSLAPGRGTTTEAFF.

The gene calls are TRBV6-1 and TRBJ2-4, with a possible D match to TRBD2 (6 bases). Germline loops: CDR1 MNHNS, CDR2 SASEGT. Trimming removed 3 bases at V and 7 bases at J, with 13 bases between. The CDR3 extends over 14 amino acids. Here the CDR3 reads CASSDGGAVNIQYF. As DNA, the CDR3 is TGTGCCAGCAGTGATGGAGGGGCAGTGAACATTCAGTACTTC.

Regarding this clone: Within the sample, other DNA sequences also encode this same CDR3. V usage is TRBV12-5 and J usage is TRBJ1-2, with unresolved D. Per the germline V gene, CDR1 is LGHNT and CDR2 is FRNRAP. V lost 1 base, J lost 10 bases, and 7 bases lay in between. This CDR3 has 11 residues. The CDR3 bases are TGTGCTAGTGGTTTGGGAACAGACTACACCTTC. It yields the protein CASGLGTDYTF.